The rows below give T cell receptor beta chains drawn from one sample of a study of identical twins. TCRdb redid the calling of the 5' RACE reads with MiXCR, one entry per CDR3 protein. The repertoire includes hundreds of thousands of distinct CDR3 sequences, around 20% of them detected once, and approximately 4.3% sits in the top ten. The sample also formed part of further work on T cells expressing NK-cell markers.

The sample consisted of PBMCs. These receptors were collected from a woman under 30 in good health. Both conserved end residues are part of each CDR3. The D gene is left open where the match is weak. Rows may omit the clone size; those that give it use once, few, many or a size class.

v_gene: TRBV20-1
abundance: .
d_gene: TRBD1
j_gene: TRBJ1-2
CDR3nt: TGCAGTGCCCAAATACAGGGGTTGGATGGCTACACCTTC
CDR3aa: CSAQIQGLDGYTF

v_gene: TRBV9
abundance: .
d_gene: .
j_gene: TRBJ2-1
CDR3nt: .
CDR3aa: CASSVGYGTGAVPVF

v_gene: TRBV4-3
abundance: .
d_gene: .
j_gene: TRBJ2-1
CDR3nt: TGCGCCAGCAGCCAAGAGGAGGGCAGGGAGGGGGTCTATGAGCAGTTCTTC
CDR3aa: CASSQEEGREGVYEQFF

v_gene: TRBV4-3
abundance: .
d_gene: .
j_gene: TRBJ1-1
CDR3nt: TGCGCCAGCAGCCAAGGGTCAGGACTAAGGAGGACTGAAGCTTTCTTT
CDR3aa: CASSQGSGLRRTEAFF

v_gene: TRBV7-9
abundance: few
d_gene: .
j_gene: TRBJ2-7
CDR3nt: TGTGCCAGCAGCCGGAGCAACGAGCAGTACTTC
CDR3aa: CASSRSNEQYF

v_gene: TRBV12-3/TRBV12-4
abundance: many
d_gene: TRBD1
j_gene: TRBJ2-2
CDR3nt: TGTGCCAGCCCCATAGGGACAGGTGTCACCGGGGAGCTGTTTTTT
CDR3aa: CASPIGTGVTGELFF

v_gene: TRBV6-1
abundance: .
d_gene: .
j_gene: TRBJ2-7
CDR3nt: TGTGCCAGCAGAGAGCTGATCTCCTACGAGCAGTACTTC
CDR3aa: CASRELISYEQYF

v_gene: TRBV9
abundance: .
d_gene: .
j_gene: TRBJ2-3
CDR3nt: TGTGCCAGCAGCGTAGCAGGGTGGGGGGGCACAGATACGCAGTATTTT
CDR3aa: CASSVAGWGGTDTQYF

v_gene: TRBV20-1
abundance: few
d_gene: TRBD1
j_gene: TRBJ2-2
CDR3nt: TGCAGTGCTACAAAGGTTGACAGGGGTTACACCGGGGAGCTGTTTTTT
CDR3aa: CSATKVDRGYTGELFF

v_gene: TRBV12-3/TRBV12-4
abundance: .
d_gene: TRBD1
j_gene: TRBJ2-5
CDR3nt: TGTGCCAGCAGTTCAGGGGGTCTGTACCAAGAGACCCAGTACTTC
CDR3aa: CASSSGGLYQETQYF

v_gene: TRBV12-3/TRBV12-4
abundance: .
d_gene: TRBD2
j_gene: TRBJ2-1
CDR3nt: TGTGCCAGCAGTGGGACTAGCGGGCTTACCTACAATGAGCAGTTCTTC
CDR3aa: CASSGTSGLTYNEQFF

v_gene: TRBV6-5
abundance: few
d_gene: TRBD1
j_gene: TRBJ2-7
CDR3nt: TGTGCCAGCAGTTACGTCTCCCGACAGGGGCGCTACGAGCAGTACTTC
CDR3aa: CASSYVSRQGRYEQYF

v_gene: TRBV11-3
abundance: .
d_gene: .
j_gene: TRBJ2-3
CDR3nt: TGTGCCAGCAGCTTAAGGGGGTTCACGTCAGATACGCAGTATTTT
CDR3aa: CASSLRGFTSDTQYF

v_gene: TRBV12-3/TRBV12-4
abundance: many
d_gene: .
j_gene: TRBJ2-1
CDR3nt: TGTGCCAGCAGTTCCAGTTATTCCTACAATGAGCAGTTCTTC
CDR3aa: CASSSSYSYNEQFF

v_gene: TRBV6-1
abundance: .
d_gene: TRBD1
j_gene: TRBJ2-7
CDR3nt: TGTGCCAGCAGTGAAGCCCCGGGACAGGGGGCTGACGAGCAGTACTTC
CDR3aa: CASSEAPGQGADEQYF

v_gene: TRBV18
abundance: .
d_gene: .
j_gene: TRBJ2-3
CDR3nt: TGTGCCAGCGAAGTCACAGATACGCAGTATTTT
CDR3aa: CASEVTDTQYF

v_gene: TRBV6-2/TRBV6-3
abundance: many
d_gene: .
j_gene: TRBJ1-1
CDR3nt: TGTGCCAGCCACCACGTTGGGGGCAGCACTGAAGCTTTCTTT
CDR3aa: CASHHVGGSTEAFF

v_gene: TRBV7-9
abundance: .
d_gene: .
j_gene: TRBJ2-7
CDR3nt: TGTGCCAGCAGCCCGACGGCGGGGGAGCAGTACTTC
CDR3aa: CASSPTAGEQYF

v_gene: TRBV5-8
abundance: .
d_gene: TRBD1
j_gene: TRBJ2-7
CDR3nt: TGTGCCAGCAGCAAAGACAGGGGGCTCTACGAGCAGTACTTC
CDR3aa: CASSKDRGLYEQYF

v_gene: TRBV20-1
abundance: .
d_gene: TRBD2
j_gene: TRBJ2-1
CDR3nt: TGCTGTGCTAAACCCCCACCGACTAGCGGGACGTGGAATGAGCAGTTCTTC
CDR3aa: CCAKPPPTSGTWNEQFF

v_gene: TRBV29-1
abundance: few
d_gene: .
j_gene: TRBJ1-5
CDR3nt: TGCAGCGTTACAGGGACGTCGTCCGAACTACAGCATTTT
CDR3aa: CSVTGTSSELQHF

v_gene: TRBV10-3
abundance: .
d_gene: .
j_gene: TRBJ2-2
CDR3nt: TGTGCCATCAGTCTCTCAGGGATTGCCGGGGAGCTGTTTTTT
CDR3aa: CAISLSGIAGELFF

v_gene: TRBV24-1
abundance: .
d_gene: .
j_gene: TRBJ2-2
CDR3nt: TGTGCCACCAGTGCCGACGCCCGGTCCGGGGAGCTGTTTTTT
CDR3aa: CATSADARSGELFF

v_gene: TRBV5-1
abundance: few
d_gene: TRBD1
j_gene: TRBJ1-1
CDR3nt: TGCGCCAGCAGCGACCGGGACAGAATCGCTCCTGAAGCTTTCTTT
CDR3aa: CASSDRDRIAPEAFF

v_gene: TRBV15
abundance: .
d_gene: .
j_gene: TRBJ1-5
CDR3nt: TGTGCCACCAGCAGAGGGGGTAGCAATCAGCCCCAGCATTTT
CDR3aa: CATSRGGSNQPQHF

v_gene: TRBV11-2
abundance: few
d_gene: TRBD2
j_gene: TRBJ2-3
CDR3nt: TGTGCCAGCAGATGGGGCTCACTAGCGGGAGTTCCAGATACGCAGTATTTT
CDR3aa: CASRWGSLAGVPDTQYF

v_gene: TRBV27
abundance: few
d_gene: TRBD1
j_gene: TRBJ1-2
CDR3nt: TGTGCCAGCAGTCCGGACAGGGTCCCTCCGAGTGGTGGCTACACCTTC
CDR3aa: CASSPDRVPPSGGYTF

v_gene: TRBV20-1
abundance: .
d_gene: TRBD2
j_gene: TRBJ2-3
CDR3nt: TGCAGTGCTAGAGCCGGGACTAGTTCGGATACGCAGTATTTT
CDR3aa: CSARAGTSSDTQYF